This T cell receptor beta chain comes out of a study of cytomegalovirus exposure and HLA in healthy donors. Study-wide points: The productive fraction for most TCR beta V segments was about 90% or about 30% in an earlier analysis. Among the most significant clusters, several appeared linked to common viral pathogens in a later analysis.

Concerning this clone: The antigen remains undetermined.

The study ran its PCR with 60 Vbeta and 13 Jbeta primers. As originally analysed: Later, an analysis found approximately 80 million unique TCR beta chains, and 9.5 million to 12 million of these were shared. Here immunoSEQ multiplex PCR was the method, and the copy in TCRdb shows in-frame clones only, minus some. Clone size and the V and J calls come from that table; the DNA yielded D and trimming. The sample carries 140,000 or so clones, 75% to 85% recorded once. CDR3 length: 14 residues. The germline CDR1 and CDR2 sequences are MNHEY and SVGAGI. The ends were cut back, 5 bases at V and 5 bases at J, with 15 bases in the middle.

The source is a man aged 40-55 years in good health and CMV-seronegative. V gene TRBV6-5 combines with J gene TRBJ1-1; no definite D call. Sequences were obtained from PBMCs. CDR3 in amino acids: CASSHPGFRTEAFF. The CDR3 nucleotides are TGTGCCAGCAGTCATCCGGGTTTTAGGACTGAAGCTTTCTTT.